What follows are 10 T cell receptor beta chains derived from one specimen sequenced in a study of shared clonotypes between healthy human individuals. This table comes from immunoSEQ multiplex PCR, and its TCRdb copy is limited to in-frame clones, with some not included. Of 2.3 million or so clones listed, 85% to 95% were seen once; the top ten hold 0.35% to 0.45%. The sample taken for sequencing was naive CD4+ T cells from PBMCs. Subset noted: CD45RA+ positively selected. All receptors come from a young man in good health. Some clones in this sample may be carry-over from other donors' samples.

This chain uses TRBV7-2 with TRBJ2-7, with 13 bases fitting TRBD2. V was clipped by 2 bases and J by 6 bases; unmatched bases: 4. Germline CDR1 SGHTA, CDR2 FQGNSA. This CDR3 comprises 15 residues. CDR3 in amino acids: CASSLSLAGGIEQYF. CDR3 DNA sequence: TGTGCCAGCAGCTTATCACTAGCGGGAGGGATCGAGCAGTACTTC.

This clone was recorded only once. CDR3 residues: CASSSTPRGATNEKLFF. CDR3 DNA sequence: TGCGCCAGCAGCTCGACCCCCAGGGGTGCAACTAATGAAAAACTGTTTTTT. V usage is TRBV5-1 and J usage is TRBJ1-4; perhaps TRBD1 as D (6 bases). This CDR3 has 17 amino acids. Germline CDR1 is SGHRS and CDR2 is YFSETQ. The V and J ends lost 3 bases and 0 bases respectively, with 15 bases between them.

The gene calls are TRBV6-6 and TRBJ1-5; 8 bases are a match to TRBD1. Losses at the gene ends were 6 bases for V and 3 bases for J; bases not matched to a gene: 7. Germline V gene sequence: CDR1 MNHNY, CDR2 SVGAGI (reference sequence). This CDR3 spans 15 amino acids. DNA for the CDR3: TGTGCCAGCAGCTCGGGACAGGCCTACAATCAGCCCCAGCATTTT. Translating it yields CASSSGQAYNQPQHF.

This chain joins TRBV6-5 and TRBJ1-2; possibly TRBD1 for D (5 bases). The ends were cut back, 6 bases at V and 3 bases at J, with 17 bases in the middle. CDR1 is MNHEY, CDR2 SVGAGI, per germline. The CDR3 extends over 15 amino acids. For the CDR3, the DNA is TGTGCCAGCAGCCCCGGGGGTCTGATTGACTATGGCTACACCTTC. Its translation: CASSPGGLIDYGYTF.

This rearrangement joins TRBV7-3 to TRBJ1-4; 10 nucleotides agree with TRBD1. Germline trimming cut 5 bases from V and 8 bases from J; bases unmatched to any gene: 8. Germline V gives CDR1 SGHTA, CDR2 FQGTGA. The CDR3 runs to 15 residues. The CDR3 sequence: CASSIRQGAAEKLFF. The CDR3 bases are TGTGCCAGCAGCATACGACAGGGGGCGGCGGAAAAACTGTTTTTT. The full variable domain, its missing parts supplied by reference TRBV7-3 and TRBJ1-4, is GAGVSQTPSNKVTEKGKYVELRCDPISGHTALYWYRQSLGQGPEFLIYFQGTGAADDSGLPNDRFFAVRPEGSVSTLKIQRTERGDSAVYLCASSIRQGAAEKLFFGSGTQLSVL.

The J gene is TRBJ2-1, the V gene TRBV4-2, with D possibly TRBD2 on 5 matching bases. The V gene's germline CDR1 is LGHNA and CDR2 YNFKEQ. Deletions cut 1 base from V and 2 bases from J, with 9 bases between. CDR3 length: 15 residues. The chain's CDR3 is CASSQAGIAYNEQFF. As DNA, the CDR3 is TGTGCCAGCAGCCAAGCGGGGATCGCCTACAATGAGCAGTTCTTC.

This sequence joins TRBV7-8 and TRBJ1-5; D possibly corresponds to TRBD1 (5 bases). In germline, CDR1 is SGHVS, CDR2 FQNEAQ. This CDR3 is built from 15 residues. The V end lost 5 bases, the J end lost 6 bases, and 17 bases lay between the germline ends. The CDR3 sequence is CASSLTTWGGQPQHF. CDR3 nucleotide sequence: TGTGCCAGCAGCCTCACTACTTGGGGGGGTCAGCCCCAGCATTTT.

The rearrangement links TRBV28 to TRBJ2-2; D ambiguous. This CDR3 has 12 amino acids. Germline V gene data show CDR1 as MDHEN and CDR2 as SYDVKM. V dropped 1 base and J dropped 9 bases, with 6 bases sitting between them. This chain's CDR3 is CASSLSDWELFF. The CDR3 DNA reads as TGTGCCAGCAGTTTATCCGACTGGGAGCTGTTTTTT.

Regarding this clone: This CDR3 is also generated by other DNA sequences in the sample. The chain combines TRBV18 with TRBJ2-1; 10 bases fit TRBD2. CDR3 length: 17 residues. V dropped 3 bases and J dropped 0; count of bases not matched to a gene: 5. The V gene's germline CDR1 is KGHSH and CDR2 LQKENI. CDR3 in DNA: TGTGCCAGCTCACCCCCTTTAGCGGGGGGCTCCTACAATGAGCAGTTCTTC. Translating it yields CASSPPLAGGSYNEQFF.

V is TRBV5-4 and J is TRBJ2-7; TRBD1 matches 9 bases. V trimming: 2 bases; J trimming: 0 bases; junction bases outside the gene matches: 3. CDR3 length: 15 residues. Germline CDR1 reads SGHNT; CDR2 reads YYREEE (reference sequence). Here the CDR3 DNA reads TGTGCCAGCAGCTTTCGGGACAGGGACTCCTACGAGCAGTACTTC. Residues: CASSFRDRDSYEQYF.